What follows are 23 T cell receptor beta chains derived from one specimen sequenced in a study of vaccination and CD4 T cells after COVID-19. No cognate antigen is known for these TCRs. Scientists ran DNA taken from cultured CD4+ T cells through the Oncomine TCR Beta short-read assay for sequencing. TCRdb independently ran MiXCR on the PCR reads; one entry per CDR3 protein. This table holds roughly 9,600 distinct CDR3 sequences, about 26% found once. Sample treatment: approximately nine-day PBMC culture with coronavirus spike peptide pools or control peptides (ViraFEST assay). This material consisted of CD4+ T cells from blood, cultured in vitro, taken after SARS-CoV-2 vaccination. The origin of the receptors is a human donor who had recovered from COVID-19.

This clonotype has a handful of counts. V and J are TRBV7-9 and TRBJ1-4, with unresolved D. This CDR3 is built from 15 residues. Looked up from germline, CDR1 is SEHNR and CDR2 is FQNEAQ (reference sequence). V was clipped by 8 bases and J by 5 bases, with 18 bases between them. The CDR3 DNA reads as TGTGCCAGCTCTTTGATGGGCAGCAGGAATGAAAAACTGTTTTTT. Amino acid sequence: CASSLMGSRNEKLFF.

The rearrangement links TRBV20-1 to TRBJ1-1; D possibly corresponds to TRBD1 (5 bases). This CDR3 contains 13 residues. With 5 bases removed from V and 2 bases from J, the gap between germline ends came to 12 bases. CDR1 is DFQATT, CDR2 SNEGSKA, per germline (reference sequence). The CDR3 is CSARSGANTEAFF. The CDR3, as DNA: TGCAGTGCTCGATCCGGGGCCAACACTGAAGCTTTCTTT.

This clonotype was seen only a few times. The genes are TRBV7-2 and TRBJ2-7; D not resolved. Germline values: CDR1 SGHTA, CDR2 FQGNSA. The CDR3 is 13 amino acids. V lost 3 bases and J 3 bases, leaving 9 bases between the germline ends. The CDR3 nucleotides are TGTGCCAGCAGCTTCCTACCCCACTACGAGCAGTACTTC. It specifies CASSFLPHYEQYF.

V usage is TRBV19 and J usage is TRBJ2-6; D call uncertain. Trimming shortened V by 5 bases and J by 1 base, and 12 bases separated the two germline ends. Germline V gene data show CDR1 as LNHDA and CDR2 as SQIVND (reference sequence). The CDR3 has 16 residues. This chain's CDR3 is CASSPEGPSGANVLTF. DNA of the CDR3: TGTGCCAGTAGTCCAGAAGGTCCTTCTGGGGCCAACGTCCTGACTTTC.

The V and J genes are TRBV7-6 and TRBJ2-3, with 7 bases lining up with TRBD1. This CDR3 contains 18 residues. V trimming: 5 bases; J trimming: 1 base; junction bases outside the gene matches: 15. CDR1 is SGHVS, CDR2 FNYEAQ, per germline. DNA of the CDR3: TGTGCCAGCAGCCCACTACTCACGAGGGGGCTGGGCACAGATACGCAGTATTTT. Its translation: CASSPLLTRGLGTDTQYF. Drawing the rest from reference TRBV7-6 and TRBJ2-3, the complete variable domain is GAGVSQSPRYKVTKRGQDVALRCDPISGHVSLYWYRQALGQGPEFLTYFNYEAQQDKSGLPNDRFSAERPEGSISTLTIQRTEQRDSAMYRCASSPLLTRGLGTDTQYFGPGTRLTVL.

This clonotype was seen a few times. J is TRBJ2-7 and V is TRBV28, with D tentatively TRBD1 (5 bases). V shed 5 bases and J shed 5 bases, with 13 bases lying between them. CDR1 is MDHEN and CDR2 is SYDVKM in the germline V gene. The CDR3 length is 13 residues. This CDR3 is CASSPRVRDEQYF. The CDR3 coding sequence is TGTGCCAGCAGTCCCAGGGTTCGGGACGAGCAGTACTTC.

This rearrangement joins TRBV6-1 to TRBJ1-4; possibly TRBD1 for D (6 bases). The CDR3 has 15 amino acids. In germline, CDR1 is MNHNS, CDR2 SASEGT. With 6 bases removed from V and 7 bases from J, the gap between germline ends came to 18 bases. Here the CDR3 DNA reads TGTGCCAGCAGGCAAGACAGGTCCTTTGGTGAAAAACTGTTTTTT. It specifies CASRQDRSFGEKLFF.

This clonotype occurred a few times. V is TRBV27 and J is TRBJ2-4; TRBD2 might be the D (5 bases). Germline lookup yields CDR1 MNHEY and CDR2 SMNVEV (reference sequence). The CDR3 contains 13 residues. The ends were cut back, 0 bases at V and 7 bases at J, with 7 bases in the middle. The CDR3 loop is CASSLSRGNIQYF. CDR3 sequence (DNA): TGTGCCAGCAGTTTATCGAGAGGGAACATTCAGTACTTC.

The rearrangement joins TRBV6-2 or TRBV6-3 to TRBJ2-1, with a tentative D call TRBD2 (5 bases). CDR1 is MNHEY and CDR2 is SVGEGT in the germline V gene. With 0 bases removed from V and 5 bases from J, the gap between germline ends came to 11 bases. The CDR3 covers 15 residues. The CDR3 DNA reads TGTGCCAGCAGTTACTCGGGAGCGGTAAACAATGAGCAGTTCTTC. Translated: CASSYSGAVNNEQFF.

V usage is TRBV7-2 and J usage is TRBJ2-3, with 14 bases fitting TRBD2. The CDR3 length is 16 residues. Germline trimming cut 5 bases from V and 4 bases from J; bases unmatched to any gene: 5. Germline CDR1 reads SGHTA; CDR2 reads FQGNSA. The CDR3 DNA reads as TGTGCCAGCAGCCTGAGACTAGCGGGAGGGGCAGATACGCAGTATTTT. This gives the protein CASSLRLAGGADTQYF.

The chain carries TRBV6-1 and TRBJ1-3, with unresolved D. V lost 7 bases, J lost 2 bases, and 15 bases lay in between. This CDR3 spans 15 amino acids. CDR1 and CDR2 from the germline V gene are MNHNS and SASEGT. CDR3: CASTQSGRTGNTIYF. The CDR3 DNA sequence: TGTGCCAGCACACAATCCGGAAGAACTGGAAACACCATATATTTT.

The chain combines TRBV5-1 with TRBJ2-5; D possibly corresponds to TRBD2 (6 bases). The CDR3 totals 15 residues. CDR1 is SGHRS and CDR2 is YFSETQ in the germline V gene. The V gene lost 8 bases and the J gene lost 5 bases, with 22 bases spanning the gap. The CDR3 loop reads CASQGTGGAWETQYF. CDR3 bases: TGCGCCAGTCAGGGTACCGGCGGGGCGTGGGAGACCCAGTACTTC.

The chain carries TRBV7-2 and TRBJ2-1; 8 nucleotides line up with TRBD2. CDR1 SGHTA and CDR2 FQGNSA come from the germline V gene. This CDR3 contains 16 residues. V dropped 5 bases and J dropped 3; count of bases not matched to a gene: 9. The CDR3 loop reads CASSPQAGDVYNEQFF. DNA for the CDR3: TGTGCCAGCAGCCCCCAAGCGGGAGACGTCTACAATGAGCAGTTCTTC.

This clonotype has just a few counts. The V and J genes are TRBV20-1 and TRBJ1-5; 7 nucleotides align to TRBD1. The CDR3 has 21 amino acids. CDR1 and CDR2 (germline): DFQATT, SNEGSKA (reference sequence). The V and J ends lost 2 bases and 0 bases, in that order; junction bases with no gene match: 22. CDR3 in amino acids: CSARRPTRTGQRGPSNQPQHF. CDR3 DNA: TGCAGTGCTAGACGGCCCACCCGGACAGGCCAGAGGGGTCCTAGCAATCAGCCCCAGCATTTT.

This clonotype was counted only a few times. The chain has TRBV28 and TRBJ2-3, with TRBD1 matching over 8 bases. Losses at the gene ends were 6 bases for V and 7 bases for J; bases not matched to a gene: 6. In germline, CDR1 is MDHEN, CDR2 SYDVKM. CDR3 length equals 13 residues. CDR3 sequence reads: CASRGTGGNTQYF. The CDR3 region has the DNA TGTGCCAGCAGGGGGACAGGCGGGAATACGCAGTATTTT.

This sequence joins TRBV20-1 and TRBJ2-7, with D possibly matching TRBD2 (6 bases). The CDR3 has 16 residues. CDR1 is DFQATT and CDR2 is SNEGSKA in the germline V gene (reference sequence). Trimming took 5 bases from V and 0 from J, leaving 20 bases between them. The CDR3 reads CSAASVEGRSSYEQYF. The DNA of the CDR3 is TGCAGTGCTGCCTCGGTGGAGGGGCGAAGCTCCTACGAGCAGTACTTC.

This clonotype was seen a single time. This chain connects TRBV5-1 to TRBJ2-5, with 7 bases lining up with TRBD2. CDR1 SGHRS and CDR2 YFSETQ come from the germline V gene. The CDR3 is 16 amino acids. Trimming took 4 bases from V and 1 from J; bases not matched to a gene: 10. In nucleotides, the CDR3 is TGCGCCAGCAGCCCTACTAGCGAAGGGGCCCAAGAGACCCAGTACTTC. This translates into CASSPTSEGAQETQYF.

This chain links TRBV6-1 with TRBJ1-2, with TRBD1 as a possible D gene (5 bases). The V end lost 5 bases, the J end lost 5 bases, and 12 bases lay between the germline ends. The CDR3 covers 13 residues. The V gene's germline CDR1 is MNHNS and CDR2 SASEGT. The CDR3 reads CASSPTGVYGYTF. The DNA for the CDR3 is TGTGCCAGCAGTCCAACAGGTGTTTATGGCTACACCTTC.

This chain links TRBV19 with TRBJ1-4; tentative D call: TRBD1 (5 bases). V shed 6 bases and J shed 10 bases, with 21 bases lying between them. Germline-derived CDR1 and CDR2 are LNHDA and SQIVND (reference sequence). The CDR3 spans 15 residues. The CDR3 coding sequence is TGTGCCAGTAGGACAGCGGGCGGACCGCTTCGAAAACTGTTTTTT. This codes for CASRTAGGPLRKLFF.

In its sample, this clonotype was seen a few times. This chain uses TRBV7-2 with TRBJ2-5; 9 nucleotides agree with TRBD2. Germline CDR1 reads SGHTA; CDR2 reads FQGNSA. Trimming cost V 2 bases and J 5 bases; bases outside gene matches: 12. The CDR3 runs to 17 residues. The CDR3 DNA reads TGTGCCAGCAGCTTAACCCTAGCGGGACCTCAACGGGAGACCCAGTACTTC. Translating it yields CASSLTLAGPQRETQYF.

The V call is TRBV20-1, the J call TRBJ1-2; 7 positions agree with TRBD1. Germline V gene sequence: CDR1 DFQATT, CDR2 SNEGSKA (reference sequence). V trimming: 5 bases; J trimming: 8 bases; junction bases outside the gene matches: 17. The CDR3 length is 15 residues. CDR3 amino acids: CSAPKTGKFRGGYTF. The CDR3 DNA follows: TGCAGTGCTCCAAAGACAGGGAAATTTAGAGGGGGCTACACCTTC.

This chain's CDR3 is CASRASTGGREKLFF. In DNA form, the CDR3 reads TGTGCCAGCAGAGCATCGACAGGGGGCCGAGAAAAACTGTTTTTT. V usage is TRBV6-1 and J usage is TRBJ1-4; TRBD1 matches at 10 bases. V lost 6 bases to trimming and J lost 8 bases; unmatched junction nucleotides: 9. In germline, CDR1 is MNHNS, CDR2 SASEGT. This CDR3 is 15 amino acids long.

The V call is TRBV29-1, the J call TRBJ2-3, with 7 bases that match TRBD1. The CDR3 runs 14 residues. The V gene's germline CDR1 is SQVTM and CDR2 ANQGSEA. V was pared by 6 bases and J by 2 bases, with 8 bases of the junction left unmatched. The CDR3 is CSVTPGQFTDTQYF. The DNA for the CDR3 is TGCAGCGTCACCCCGGGACAGTTCACAGATACGCAGTATTTT.